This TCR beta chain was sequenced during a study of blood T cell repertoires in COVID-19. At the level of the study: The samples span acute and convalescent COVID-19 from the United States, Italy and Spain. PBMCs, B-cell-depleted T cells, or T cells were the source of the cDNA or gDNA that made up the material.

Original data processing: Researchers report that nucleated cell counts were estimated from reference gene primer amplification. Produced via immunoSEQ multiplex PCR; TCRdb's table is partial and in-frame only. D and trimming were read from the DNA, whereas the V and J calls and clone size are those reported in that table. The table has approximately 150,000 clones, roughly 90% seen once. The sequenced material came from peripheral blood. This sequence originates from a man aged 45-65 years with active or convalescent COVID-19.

The CDR3 reads CASRPGTNYGYTF. In DNA, the CDR3 is TGTGCCAGCAGACCGGGGACAAACTATGGCTACACCTTC. V and J are TRBV6-4 and TRBJ1-2, with a tentative D call TRBD1 (6 bases). V was cut by 6 bases and J by 2 bases, with 10 bases left in between. The CDR3 covers 13 residues. Germline V gene data show CDR1 as MRHNA and CDR2 as SNTAGT.